This passage covers 8 T cell receptor beta chains from one sample sequenced in a study of cytomegalovirus exposure and HLA in healthy donors. Profiled with immunoSEQ multiplex PCR; TCRdb holds only in-frame clones, not every one. The table shows 200,000 to 250,000 clones, with around nine tenths occurring only once. The sequencing input was PBMCs. The receptor set was obtained from a woman aged 18-35 years in good health and CMV-seronegative.

The chain joins TRBV14 to TRBJ1-3; D remains unclear. CDR1 and CDR2 from the germline V gene are SGHDN and FVKESK. V lost 4 bases, J lost 4 bases, and 14 bases lay in between. The CDR3 runs 15 residues. The CDR3 nucleotides are TGTGCCAGCAGCCCTCTTCCGGGGTCGGGAAACACCATATATTTT. Translated, it gives CASSPLPGSGNTIYF.

The chain carries TRBV30 and TRBJ1-4, with 8 bases fitting TRBD1. Germline V lookup: CDR1 GTSNPN, CDR2 SVGIG (reference sequence). The CDR3 length is 14 residues. J was trimmed by 7 bases and V by 2 bases; bases with no gene match: 6. The CDR3 sequence is CAWSRTGLSEKLFF. The CDR3 DNA reads as TGTGCCTGGAGTCGGACAGGGTTATCTGAAAAACTGTTTTTT.

The chain recombines TRBV5-6 with TRBJ2-7; D possibly corresponds to TRBD2 (5 bases). The ends were cut back, 1 base at V and 2 bases at J, with 10 bases in the middle. The CDR3 covers 14 residues. Looked up from germline, CDR1 is SGHDT and CDR2 is YYEEEE. The CDR3 bases are TGTGCCAGCAGCTTGTCGGGGTTCGCCTACGAGCAGTACTTC. This sequence encodes CASSLSGFAYEQYF. Complete variable domain (other parts from reference TRBV5-6 and TRBJ2-7): DAGVTQSPTHLIKTRGQQVTLRCSPKSGHDTVSWYQQALGQGPQFIFQYYEEEERQRGNFPDRFSGHQFPNYSSELNVNALLLGDSALYLCASSLSGFAYEQYFGPGTRLTVT.

This chain uses TRBV10-2 with TRBJ1-1; D call uncertain. Germline CDR1 reads WSHSY; CDR2 reads SAAADI. There are 14 residues in the CDR3. Deletions cut 3 bases from V and 4 bases from J, with 12 bases between. The CDR3 sequence is CASSDWVGGTEAFF. The DNA of the CDR3 is TGCGCCAGCAGTGATTGGGTTGGCGGCACTGAAGCTTTCTTT.

The chain links TRBV5-1 to TRBJ2-5; 7 bases map to TRBD1. Germline CDR1 SGHRS, CDR2 YFSETQ. The CDR3 runs to 15 residues. V lost 4 bases, J lost 4 bases, and 10 bases stayed unmatched. The CDR3 is CASSVTGQPGETQYF. The CDR3 coding sequence is TGCGCCAGCAGCGTAACGGGACAGCCAGGAGAGACCCAGTACTTC.

The chain uses TRBV30 and TRBJ2-2, with a weak D call TRBD1 (6 bases). This CDR3 has 16 residues. Trimming took off 1 base at V and 6 bases at J, with 18 bases between the two ends. In germline, CDR1 is GTSNPN, CDR2 SVGIG (reference sequence). The CDR3: CAWSGITGNPSGELFF. The CDR3, as DNA: TGTGCCTGGAGTGGGATAACAGGGAACCCCTCCGGGGAGCTGTTTTTT. The variable domain in full, with the rest retrieved from reference TRBV30 and TRBJ2-2, is SQTIHQWPATLVQPVGSPLSLECTVEGTSNPNLYWYRQAAGRGLQLLFYSVGIGQISSEVPQNLSASRPQDRQFILSSKKLLLSDSGFYLCAWSGITGNPSGELFFGEGSRLTVL.

The chain couples TRBV21-1 to TRBJ2-7; the table names TRBD2, a call not compared with the DNA. TRBV21-1 is classified as a pseudogene. The CDR3 is 14 amino acids. CDR3 DNA: TGTGCCAGCAGCAAAGGGAGAACCTCCTACGAGCAGTACTTC. It codes for CASSKGRTSYEQYF.

The chain links TRBV6-5 to TRBJ1-1; D is possibly TRBD1 (5 bases). The CDR3 length is 14 residues. Germline CDR1 reads MNHEY; CDR2 reads SVGAGI. The V end lost 7 bases, the J end lost 8 bases, and 20 bases lay between the germline ends. CDR3 amino acids: CASILGYGGEEAFF. For the CDR3, the DNA is TGTGCCAGCATCCTAGGATACGGGGGAGAAGAAGCTTTCTTT.